These 29 T cell receptor beta chains were all obtained from the same sample, sequenced in a study of T-cell reconstitution after alpha-beta-depleted transplantation in children. Library preparation (for TCRbeta) was performed with unique molecular identifiers. TCRdb re-called the PCR reads through MiXCR, storing one row per CDR3 protein. This sample has around 440,000 distinct CDR3 sequences, with roughly 16% found just once. Specimen: PBMCs, mostly from graft donor cells, collected 360 days after TCRalphabeta/CD19-depleted stem cell transplant. These receptors were obtained from a boy in the first two years of life who had a stem cell transplant for Wiskott-Aldrich syndrome, so the T cells may come from the graft donor.

This clonotype was counted a few times. This rearrangement joins TRBV5-6 to TRBJ2-1, with 12 bases matching TRBD2. Germline values: CDR1 SGHDT, CDR2 YYEEEE. CDR3 length: 14 residues. V was clipped by 2 bases and J by 9 bases; unmatched bases: 3. The chain's CDR3 is CASSFLAGGREQFF. The CDR3 DNA sequence: TGTGCCAGCAGCTTCCTAGCGGGGGGGCGTGAGCAGTTCTTC.

This clonotype occurred a few times. V usage is TRBV14 and J usage is TRBJ2-1, with 11 bases aligning to TRBD2. Trimming removed 2 bases from V and 3 bases from J; junction bases left unmatched: 3. The CDR3 loop spans 16 amino acids. In germline, CDR1 is SGHDN, CDR2 FVKESK. CDR3 region: CASSQLAGGYYNEQFF. The CDR3 DNA reads as TGTGCCAGCAGCCAACTAGCGGGGGGCTACTACAATGAGCAGTTCTTC.

The chain employs TRBV5-1 and TRBJ2-1; D remains ambiguous. Germline CDR1 is SGHRS and CDR2 is YFSETQ. The germline V and J ends were trimmed by 4 bases and 8 bases, with 19 bases remaining between them. This CDR3 is built from 15 residues. The CDR3 is CASSPGPGLKHEQFF. DNA of the CDR3: TGCGCCAGCAGCCCCGGTCCGGGTCTTAAACATGAGCAGTTCTTC. Using reference TRBV5-1 and TRBJ2-1 for the parts outside the CDR3, the full variable domain is KAGVTQTPRYLIKTRGQQVTLSCSPISGHRSVSWYQQTPGQGLQFLFEYFSETQRNKGNFPGRFSGRQFSNSRSEMNVSTLELGDSALYLCASSPGPGLKHEQFFGPGTRLTVL.

This clonotype was counted a few times. The chain carries TRBV5-1 and TRBJ2-1; D is ambiguous. The germline V gene encodes CDR1 SGHRS and CDR2 YFSETQ. This CDR3 comprises 17 residues. Trimming cost V 1 base and J 1 base, with 15 bases left between them. The CDR3 sequence is CASSLFVGFRSYNEQFF. The CDR3 DNA sequence: TGCGCCAGCAGCTTGTTCGTAGGGTTTAGGTCCTACAATGAGCAGTTCTTC. The complete variable domain, with remaining parts taken from reference TRBV5-1 and TRBJ2-1, reads KAGVTQTPRYLIKTRGQQVTLSCSPISGHRSVSWYQQTPGQGLQFLFEYFSETQRNKGNFPGRFSGRQFSNSRSEMNVSTLELGDSALYLCASSLFVGFRSYNEQFFGPGTRLTVL.

This clonotype has just a few counts. The rearrangement links TRBV4-1 to TRBJ2-2; D not certain. Germline assignment: CDR1 MGHRA and CDR2 YSYEKL. The CDR3 has 15 residues. With 0 bases removed from V and 6 bases from J, the gap between germline ends came to 11 bases. In DNA, the CDR3 is TGCGCCAGCAGCCAAGACAGGTTTGGGGCCGGGGAGCTGTTTTTT. This gives the protein CASSQDRFGAGELFF.

CDR3 in amino acids: CASSRTGSSNQPQHF. The CDR3 DNA sequence: TGCGCCAGCAGCCGGACAGGGAGTAGCAATCAGCCCCAGCATTTT. The chain joins TRBV5-1 to TRBJ1-5; 8 bases agree with TRBD1. Unmatched junction bases numbered 3, after V lost 4 bases and J lost 0 bases. The CDR3 extends over 15 amino acids. Germline loops: CDR1 SGHRS, CDR2 YFSETQ.

This clonotype appeared many times. The chain uses TRBV25-1 and TRBJ2-5, with TRBD1 as a possible D gene (6 bases). CDR3 size: 17 residues. V was shortened by 0 bases and J by 1 base, with 15 bases between the two germline ends. CDR1 MGHDK and CDR2 SYGVNS come from the germline V gene. The CDR3 protein is CASSEYQVGRGQETQYF. In DNA, the CDR3 is TGTGCCAGCAGTGAATATCAGGTCGGCAGGGGCCAAGAGACCCAGTACTTC.

This clonotype has a handful of counts. The chain combines TRBV12-3 or TRBV12-4 with TRBJ2-1, with D perhaps being TRBD1 or TRBD2 (5 bases each). CDR3 size: 16 residues. Trimming stripped 0 bases from V and 0 bases from J, with 9 bases between. The chain's CDR3 is CASSLAGVSSYNEQFF. The CDR3 DNA reads TGTGCCAGCAGTTTAGCGGGGGTTAGCTCCTACAATGAGCAGTTCTTC.

This clonotype was observed a few times. V and J are TRBV11-2 and TRBJ2-5; 7 nucleotides align to TRBD1. CDR1 is SGHAT, CDR2 FQNNGV, per germline. The CDR3 spans 17 residues. The V segment lost 0 bases and the J segment 4 bases; nucleotides outside the gene matches: 11. CDR3 sequence reads: CASSLDRLKGGRETQYF. The DNA of the CDR3 is TGTGCCAGCAGCTTAGATCGGCTTAAAGGGGGCCGAGAGACCCAGTACTTC.

This clonotype was detected many times. The chain recombines TRBV10-3 with TRBJ2-1; TRBD2 matches 7 bases. Germline values: CDR1 ENHRY, CDR2 SYGVKD. The CDR3 runs to 17 residues. With 2 bases clipped from V and 6 bases from J, the junction kept 13 bases outside the gene matches. For the CDR3, the DNA is TGTGCCATCAGTGAGCCATGGCGGGAGCTTACTAGCAATGAGCAGTTCTTC. Translated: CAISEPWRELTSNEQFF.

The chain is built from TRBV7-8 and TRBJ2-1, with 13 bases that match TRBD2. The length of the CDR3 is 17 residues. J gave up 4 bases and V 6 bases, and 9 bases lay outside the gene matches. Per the germline V gene, CDR1 is SGHVS and CDR2 is FQNEAQ. CDR3 coding DNA: TGTGCCAGCAGTCGCACTAGCGGGAGGGCCCAATACAATGAGCAGTTCTTC. Residues: CASSRTSGRAQYNEQFF.

This clonotype was counted ten times or more. This chain connects TRBV7-8 to TRBJ2-7, with 10 bases matching TRBD1. The CDR3 consists of 13 residues. CDR1 SGHVS and CDR2 FQNEAQ come from the germline V gene. V was pared by 4 bases and J by 12 bases, with 9 bases of the junction left unmatched. The chain's CDR3 is CASSSRTGGDAYF. The CDR3 nucleotides are TGTGCCAGCAGCTCGAGGACAGGGGGGGACGCGTACTTC.

This clonotype was counted between two and nine times. V and J are TRBV20-1 and TRBJ2-6; no reliable D call. The germline CDR1 and CDR2 sequences are DFQATT and SNEGSKA (reference sequence). Trimming shortened V by 3 bases and J by 0 bases, and 3 bases separated the two germline ends. This CDR3 comprises 13 residues. The CDR3 bases are TGCAGTGCTAGCCTCTCTGGGGCCAACGTCCTGACTTTC. This sequence encodes CSASLSGANVLTF.

This clonotype was seen many times. The V gene is TRBV21-1, the J gene TRBJ2-2; the DNA was not compared with TRBD1, the D call given in the table. TRBV21-1 is a pseudogene segment. This CDR3 is built from 16 residues. CDR3 DNA sequence: TGTGCCAGCACCAAGGGGGGCCAGGGCAACACCGGGGAGCTGTTTTTT. Translated, it gives CASTKGGQGNTGELFF.

This clonotype was seen ten or more times. The chain recombines TRBV25-1 with TRBJ1-1, with TRBD1 identical over 7 bases. J lost 3 bases, V lost 6 bases, and 7 bases had no gene match. CDR3 size: 14 residues. CDR1 is MGHDK, CDR2 SYGVNS, per germline. DNA of the CDR3: TGTGCCAGCAGGAAACAGGGGAGTGACACTGAAGCTTTCTTT. It codes for CASRKQGSDTEAFF.

V gene TRBV10-3 combines with J gene TRBJ2-3, with 8 bases that match TRBD1. Germline-derived CDR1 and CDR2 are ENHRY and SYGVKD. This CDR3 spans 13 amino acids. V gave up 10 bases and J gave up 4 bases; unmatched junction bases: 7. In nucleotides, the CDR3 is TGTGCCACCAGGGGGCAGGGCGCAGATACGCAGTATTTT. Translation gives CATRGQGADTQYF.

This chain uses TRBV12-3 or TRBV12-4 with TRBJ1-5; TRBD1 matches at 9 bases. CDR3 size: 13 residues. V was pared by 5 bases and J by 7 bases, with 3 bases of the junction left unmatched. In nucleotides, the CDR3 is TGTGCCAGCAGTAAGACAGGGGGGCAGCCCCAGCATTTT. It codes for CASSKTGGQPQHF.

This clonotype has more than one count but fewer than ten. The chain couples TRBV4-3 to TRBJ2-4; the D gene could be TRBD1 or TRBD2 (6 bases each). Trimming took 0 bases from V and 0 from J, leaving 15 bases between them. Germline CDR1 is LGHNA and CDR2 is YSLEER. The CDR3 is 18 amino acids. Written as DNA, the CDR3 is TGCGCCAGCAGCCAAGATGTCACAGGGACTCTAGCCAAAAACATTCAGTACTTC. This encodes CASSQDVTGTLAKNIQYF.

This clonotype was counted between two and nine times. The chain recombines TRBV12-3 or TRBV12-4 with TRBJ2-1, with TRBD2 matching over 9 bases. The CDR3 sequence is 20 residues long. The trim removed 3 bases at V and 7 bases at J, leaving 22 bases unmatched. The CDR3 reads CASSLSRWLAGKEIPNEQFF. The CDR3 DNA follows: TGTGCCAGCAGTTTGTCCCGGTGGCTAGCGGGAAAGGAAATCCCAAATGAGCAGTTCTTC.

This sequence joins TRBV27 and TRBJ2-7; D ambiguous. The CDR3 is 13 amino acids. Trimming took 1 base from V and 5 from J, leaving 9 bases between them. Looked up from germline, CDR1 is MNHEY and CDR2 is SMNVEV (reference sequence). In DNA form, the CDR3 reads TGTGCCAGCAGTTTATTTAAGGGCAACGAGCAGTACTTC. It translates to CASSLFKGNEQYF.

This clonotype occurred a few times. V usage is TRBV2 and J usage is TRBJ2-2, with TRBD2 matching over 8 bases. Germline V gives CDR1 SNHLY, CDR2 FYNNEI. V shed 6 bases and J 4 bases; nucleotides not matched to a gene: 7. CDR3 length: 15 amino acids. CDR3 region: CASRETGLATGELFF. Here the CDR3 DNA reads TGTGCCAGCAGAGAGACCGGACTAGCCACCGGGGAGCTGTTTTTT.

This clonotype was picked up a small number of times. The V gene is TRBV12-3 or TRBV12-4, the J gene TRBJ2-1, with 7 bases aligning to TRBD1. Unmatched junction bases numbered 9, after V lost 2 bases and J lost 2 bases. The CDR3 has 17 residues. The CDR3 spells CASSLTPSGGAYNEQFF. CDR3 sequence (DNA): TGTGCCAGCAGTTTAACCCCCTCAGGGGGAGCCTACAATGAGCAGTTCTTC.

Only a few counts were recorded for this clonotype. As DNA, the CDR3 is TGTGCCACCAGTGATGTCGAGAAAAAGAGGGGGGAGACCCAGTACTTC. As protein: CATSDVEKKRGETQYF. The chain couples TRBV24-1 to TRBJ2-5; TRBD1 might be the D (6 bases). Trimming pared 3 bases from V and 5 bases from J, leaving 18 bases between. Germline CDR1 reads KGHDR; CDR2 reads SFDVKD. This CDR3 contains 16 residues.

The table lists this clonotype with a few counts. The chain has TRBV7-8 and TRBJ2-5; tentative D call: TRBD1 (5 bases). CDR1 and CDR2 from the germline V gene are SGHVS and FQNEAQ. The CDR3 is made up of 17 amino acids. Trimming removed 1 base at V and 4 bases at J, with 19 bases between. For the CDR3, the DNA is TGTGCCAGCAGCTTAGGGGAAGGACATCGAAAAGGAGAGACCCAGTACTTC. This sequence encodes CASSLGEGHRKGETQYF.

This chain links TRBV3-1 with TRBJ2-1, with D perhaps being TRBD1 or TRBD2 (5 bases each). The CDR3 length is 14 residues. V lost 6 bases to trimming and J lost 9 bases, with 18 bases between them. Germline assignment: CDR1 LGHDT and CDR2 YNNKEL (reference sequence). CDR3 loop: CASRAHGAQGEQFF. CDR3 in DNA: TGTGCCAGCAGGGCCCACGGGGCTCAAGGTGAGCAGTTCTTC.

The V gene is TRBV6-1, the J gene TRBJ1-2; D possibly corresponds to TRBD1 (6 bases). This CDR3 region has 14 residues. V lost 5 bases and J lost 8, with 18 bases in between. Germline CDR1 reads MNHNS; CDR2 reads SASEGT. This CDR3 is CASSLSGQSGGYTF. The CDR3 nucleotides are TGTGCCAGCAGTCTGTCCGGACAGTCGGGAGGCTACACCTTC.

The genes are TRBV7-9 and TRBJ2-7, with D perhaps TRBD1 or TRBD2 (7 bases each). The CDR3 contains 12 residues. CDR1 is SEHNR, CDR2 FQNEAQ, per germline (reference sequence). V lost 8 bases and J lost 5, with 13 bases in between. The CDR3 region has the DNA TGTGCCAGCTGCCAGGGGGGGAACGAGCAGTACTTC. It yields the protein CASCQGGNEQYF.

The chain recombines TRBV12-3 or TRBV12-4 with TRBJ2-3; D remains unclear. The ends were cut back, 6 bases at V and 0 bases at J, with 13 bases in the middle. There are 15 residues in the CDR3. The CDR3 spells CASSLLPSSTDTQYF. The CDR3 DNA reads TGTGCCAGCAGCCTCCTACCATCTAGCACAGATACGCAGTATTTT.

V gene TRBV7-2 combines with J gene TRBJ2-3; D may match TRBD1 or TRBD2 (5 bases each). The CDR3 is made up of 15 amino acids. Looked up from germline, CDR1 is SGHTA and CDR2 is FQGNSA. V lost 3 bases and J 1 base, leaving 11 bases between the germline ends. CDR3 nucleotides: TGTGCCAGCAGCTTGGGGTGGGACCGCACAGATACGCAGTATTTT. Translating it yields CASSLGWDRTDTQYF. Full variable domain (missing parts from reference TRBV7-2 and TRBJ2-3): GAGVSQSPSNKVTEKGKDVELRCDPISGHTALYWYRQSLGQGLEFLIYFQGNSAPDKSGLPSDRFSAERTGGSVSTLTIQRTQQEDSAVYLCASSLGWDRTDTQYFGPGTRLTVL.